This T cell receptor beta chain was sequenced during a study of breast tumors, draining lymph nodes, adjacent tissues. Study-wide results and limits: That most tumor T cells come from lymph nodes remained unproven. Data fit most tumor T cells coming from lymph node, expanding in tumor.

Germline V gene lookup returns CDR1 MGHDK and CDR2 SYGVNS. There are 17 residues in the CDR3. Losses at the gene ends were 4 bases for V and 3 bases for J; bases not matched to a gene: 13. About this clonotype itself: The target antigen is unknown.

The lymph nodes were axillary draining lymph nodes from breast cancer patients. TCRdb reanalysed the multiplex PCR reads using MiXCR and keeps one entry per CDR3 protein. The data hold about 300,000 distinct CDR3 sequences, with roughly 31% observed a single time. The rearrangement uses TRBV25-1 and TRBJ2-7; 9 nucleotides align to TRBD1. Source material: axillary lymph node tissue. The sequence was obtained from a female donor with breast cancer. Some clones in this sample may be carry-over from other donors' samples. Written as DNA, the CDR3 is TGTGCCAGCAGTGTATCGCCCAGGACAGGGGAAATCTACGAGCAGTACTTC. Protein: CASSVSPRTGEIYEQYF.